A selection of T cell receptor beta chains follows, all from one sample in a study of T cells after posttransplantation cyclophosphamide. Sequencing used immunoSEQ multiplex PCR; TCRdb keeps in-frame clones, though not all of them. Altogether 38,000 or so clones were found in the sample, and no singletons occur. Material: PBMCs. The source of these receptors is a man aged 45-65 years in good health, CMV-negative, and a related stem cell transplant donor. Both conserved end residues are part of each CDR3. The D gene is left open where the match is weak. Only some rows state a clone size, as once, few, many or a class for expanded clones.

D	V	J	size	CDR3	DNA
TRBD2	TRBV25-1	TRBJ2-1	many	CASSEQSLAGTSGEQFF	TGTGCCAGCAGTGAACAGTCTCTAGCGGGAACCTCGGGGGAGCAGTTCTTC
-	TRBV7-9	TRBJ1-2	many	CASSLAPGLTF	TGTGCCAGCAGCTTAGCCCCCGGGTTAACCTTC
TRBD1	TRBV7-9	TRBJ1-1	many	CASREQGGTEAFF	TGTGCCAGCAGAGAACAGGGGGGCACTGAAGCTTTCTTT
-	TRBV5-1	TRBJ1-1	many	CASSLWTENTEAFF	TGCGCCAGCAGCTTATGGACAGAGAACACTGAAGCTTTCTTT
-	TRBV9	TRBJ1-5	many	CASSVGSAGVHQPQHF	TGTGCCAGCAGCGTCGGTTCGGCAGGGGTCCATCAGCCCCAGCATTTT
-	TRBV11-1	TRBJ1-3	many	CASSPQTGTSGNTIYF	TGTGCCAGCAGCCCCCAGACAGGAACCTCTGGAAACACCATATATTTT
TRBD2	TRBV7-8	TRBJ2-2	many	CASSPHLAGNTGELFF	TGTGCCAGCAGCCCCCATCTAGCGGGGAACACCGGGGAGCTGTTTTTT
-	TRBV5-1	TRBJ2-4	many	CASSFSGKNIQYF	TGCGCCAGCAGCTTTAGCGGCAAAAACATTCAGTACTTC
-	TRBV18	TRBJ1-4	many	CASSPQDSEKLFF	TGTGCCAGCTCACCGCAGGACAGCGAAAAACTGTTTTTT
TRBD1	TRBV10-3	TRBJ1-1	many	CAIKGTVANTEAFF	TGTGCCATCAAGGGGACAGTTGCGAACACTGAAGCTTTCTTT
TRBD1	TRBV2	TRBJ1-5	many	CASKLRTGGNQPQHF	TGTGCCAGCAAATTGCGGACAGGAGGCAATCAGCCCCAGCATTTT
TRBD2	TRBV9	TRBJ2-1	many	CASSEGSGSSYNEQFF	TGTGCCAGCAGCGAGGGTAGCGGGAGTTCCTACAATGAGCAGTTCTTC
TRBD1	TRBV5-6	TRBJ2-7	many	CASLRGGQGRKDEQYF	TGTGCCAGCCTGAGGGGGGGACAGGGGCGTAAGGACGAGCAGTACTTC
TRBD1	TRBV9	TRBJ1-3	few	CASSGNTGGSGNTIYF	TGTGCCAGCAGCGGTAACACAGGGGGCTCTGGAAACACCATATATTTT
TRBD2	TRBV5-4	TRBJ2-3	many	CASSLPGLAGGSTDTQYF	TGTGCCAGCAGCTTACCGGGACTAGCGGGAGGCTCCACAGATACGCAGTATTTT
TRBD1	TRBV5-1	TRBJ1-6	-	CASSLGLTGESPLHF	TGCGCCAGCAGCTTGGGACTCACAGGGGAGTCACCCCTCCACTTT
-	TRBV7-3	TRBJ2-1	many	CASSLAVYNEQFF	TGTGCCAGCAGCTTAGCGGTTTACAATGAGCAGTTCTTC
TRBD1	TRBV29-1	TRBJ1-1	many	CSVVGTGGFGTEAFF	TGCAGCGTTGTAGGGACAGGGGGTTTTGGGACTGAAGCTTTCTTT
-	TRBV4-2	TRBJ1-5	many	CASSHLGSRGNQPQHF	TGTGCCAGCAGCCATCTCGGCTCTCGGGGCAATCAGCCCCAGCATTTT
TRBD1	TRBV7-6	TRBJ1-3	many	CASSLVPGTGDPSGNTIYF	TGTGCCAGCAGCTTAGTCCCCGGGACAGGGGATCCCTCTGGAAACACCATATATTTT
TRBD1	TRBV5-3	TRBJ1-5	many	CARSLEGQGTVEF	TGTGCCAGAAGCTTGGAGGGACAGGGGACGGTGGAATTT
-	TRBV9	TRBJ2-2	-	CASSVPGAGGELFF	TGTGCCAGCAGCGTACCAGGGGCGGGCGGGGAGCTGTTTTTT
TRBD2	TRBV9	TRBJ2-3	-	CASSPLTSGRDTQYF	TGTGCCAGCAGCCCCCTGACTAGCGGGAGGGATACGCAGTATTTT
-	TRBV6-5	TRBJ1-1	many	CASSYSSRGGTEAFF	TGTGCCAGCAGTTACTCTAGTCGGGGGGGCACTGAAGCTTTCTTT